Listed below are T cell receptor beta chains from one sample, sequenced in a study of cytomegalovirus exposure and HLA in healthy donors. The data were produced by immunoSEQ multiplex PCR, yet TCRdb's version contains in-frame clones alone and is incomplete. This sample has fewer than 150,000 clones, with approximately 89% found just once. The specimen was PBMCs. The receptors originated from a young woman in good health and CMV-seropositive. Each CDR3 is given with its conserved first and last residue. The order of the fields is D gene, clone size, V gene, J gene, CDR3 protein, CDR3 DNA. D genes are given only for firm matches. The size of a clone is reported for some rows only, either as once, few or many, or as a class for expanded clones.

TRBD2,.,TRBV30,TRBJ2-1,CAWSTELAGYYNEQFF,TGTGCCTGGAGTACCGAACTAGCGGGGTACTACAATGAGCAGTTCTTC
.,.,TRBV30,TRBJ2-3,CAGDRTGSTDTQYF,TGTGCCGGGGATAGAACGGGGAGCACAGATACGCAGTATTTT
TRBD1,.,TRBV19,TRBJ1-5,CASSLTGGDQPQHF,TGTGCCAGTAGTTTAACAGGGGGTGATCAGCCCCAGCATTTT
.,.,TRBV7-9,TRBJ1-4,CASSPLPPAKLFF,TGTGCCAGCAGCCCACTACCCCCCGCCAAACTGTTTTTT
TRBD1,.,TRBV7-2,TRBJ1-1,CASSRAGQGSTEAFF,TGTGCCAGCAGTCGGGCCGGACAGGGGAGTACTGAAGCTTTCTTT
.,.,TRBV18,TRBJ1-6,CASSPVSTTTNSPLHF,TGTGCCAGCTCACCAGTTTCAACGACAACAAATTCACCCCTCCACTTT
.,few,TRBV7-2,TRBJ2-1,CASSPYNEQFF,TGTGCCAGCAGCCCTTACAATGAGCAGTTCTTC
TRBD1,.,TRBV5-1,TRBJ1-5,CASSPGQGNQPQHF,TGCGCCAGCAGCCCTGGACAGGGCAATCAGCCCCAGCATTTT
TRBD1,.,TRBV2,TRBJ1-2,CASILGQQYYGYTF,TGTGCCAGCATCCTGGGACAGCAGTACTATGGCTACACCTTC
TRBD2,.,TRBV4-2,TRBJ2-1,CASSQDGGGGAYNEQFF,TGTGCCAGCAGCCAAGACGGCGGCGGGGGGGCCTACAATGAGCAGTTCTTC
.,.,TRBV5-1,TRBJ1-1,CASSLGAVDTEAFF,TGCGCCAGCAGCTTGGGGGCCGTGGACACTGAAGCTTTCTTT
.,once,TRBV5-1,TRBJ1-4,CASSFAGNWGEKLFF,TGCGCCAGCAGCTTTGCAGGGAATTGGGGTGAAAAACTGTTTTTT
.,.,TRBV30,TRBJ1-5,CAWSGRGASAQHF,TGTGCCTGGAGTGGGCGTGGCGCTAGCGCCCAGCATTTT
TRBD1,.,TRBV5-8,TRBJ1-1,CASSLAQGAGGTEAFF,TGTGCCAGCAGCTTGGCACAGGGGGCAGGAGGGACTGAAGCTTTCTTT
.,.,TRBV5-1,TRBJ2-2,CASSLQGHSNTGELFF,TGCGCCAGCAGCTTGCAGGGCCATTCTAACACCGGGGAGCTGTTTTTT
TRBD1,once,TRBV10-1,TRBJ2-7,CASSRDRSSYEQYF,TGCGCCAGCAGCCGGGACAGGAGCTCCTACGAGCAGTACTTC